This TCR beta chain derives from a study of T cell changes during pregnancy in multiple sclerosis. V lost 2 bases and J 5 bases, leaving 9 bases between the germline ends. CDR1 and CDR2 (germline): SGHDN, FVKESK. The CDR3 is made up of 13 amino acids. Sequenced by immunoSEQ multiplex PCR; TCRdb stores in-frame clones only, minus some. This table holds around 80,000 clones, approximately 95% found once. Specimen: peripheral blood, collected in the second trimester of pregnancy. V and J are TRBV14 and TRBJ2-5; TRBD2 is a possible D gene (5 bases). The sequence was obtained from a female donor in good health, enrolled as a control in a pregnancy study. This CDR3 reads CASSQNSGETQYF. The CDR3 DNA is TGTGCCAGCAGCCAAAATTCGGGGGAGACCCAGTACTTC.